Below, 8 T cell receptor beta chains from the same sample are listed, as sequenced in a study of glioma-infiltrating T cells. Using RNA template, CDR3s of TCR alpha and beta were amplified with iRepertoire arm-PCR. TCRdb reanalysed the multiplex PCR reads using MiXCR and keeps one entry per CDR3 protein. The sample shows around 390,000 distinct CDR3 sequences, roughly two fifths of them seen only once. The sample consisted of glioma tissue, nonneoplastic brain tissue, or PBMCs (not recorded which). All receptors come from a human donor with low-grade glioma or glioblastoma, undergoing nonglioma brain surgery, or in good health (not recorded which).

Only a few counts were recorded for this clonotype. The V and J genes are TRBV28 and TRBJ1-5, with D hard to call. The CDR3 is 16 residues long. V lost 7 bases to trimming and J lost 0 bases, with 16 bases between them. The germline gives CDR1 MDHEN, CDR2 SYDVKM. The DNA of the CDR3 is TGTGCCAGCACTTTCGGGCCCCTCCATAGCAATCAGCCCCAGCATTTT. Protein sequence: CASTFGPLHSNQPQHF.

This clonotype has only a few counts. The CDR3 bases are TGCAGTGCGCTATGGGGGCTAGCGGGAGCCTACAATGAGCAGTTCTTC. It specifies CSALWGLAGAYNEQFF. The V call is TRBV20-1, the J call TRBJ2-1, with 10 bases that match TRBD2. Germline V lookup: CDR1 DFQATT, CDR2 SNEGSKA (reference sequence). The CDR3 runs to 16 residues. J gave up 2 bases and V 6 bases, and 10 bases lay outside the gene matches.

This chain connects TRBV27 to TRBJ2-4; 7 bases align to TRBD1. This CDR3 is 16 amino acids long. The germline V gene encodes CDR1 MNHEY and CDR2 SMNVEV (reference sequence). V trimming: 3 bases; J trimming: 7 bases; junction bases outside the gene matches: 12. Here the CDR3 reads CASSFQDRYLRNIQYF. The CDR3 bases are TGTGCCAGCAGTTTTCAGGACAGGTACCTGCGGAACATTCAGTACTTC.

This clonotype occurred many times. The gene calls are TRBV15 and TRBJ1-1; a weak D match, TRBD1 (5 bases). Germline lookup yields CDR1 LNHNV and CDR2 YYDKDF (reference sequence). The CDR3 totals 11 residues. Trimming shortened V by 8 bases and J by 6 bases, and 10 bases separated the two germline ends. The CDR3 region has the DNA TGTGCCACCCGTCGGGGGTCTGAAGCTTTCTTT. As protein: CATRRGSEAFF.

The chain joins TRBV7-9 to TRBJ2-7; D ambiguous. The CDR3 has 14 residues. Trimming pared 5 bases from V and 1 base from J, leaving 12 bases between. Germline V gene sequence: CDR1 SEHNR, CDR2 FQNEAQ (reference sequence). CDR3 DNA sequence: TGTGCCAGCAGCCCCGGTCGTGGGTCCTACGAGCAGTACTTC. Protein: CASSPGRGSYEQYF.

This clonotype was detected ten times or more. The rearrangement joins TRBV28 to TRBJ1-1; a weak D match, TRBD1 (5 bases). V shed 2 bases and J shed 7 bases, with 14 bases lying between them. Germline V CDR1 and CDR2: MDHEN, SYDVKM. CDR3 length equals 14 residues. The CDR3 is CASSLGGTSGEAFF. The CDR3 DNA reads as TGTGCCAGCAGTTTAGGGGGAACCTCTGGTGAAGCTTTCTTT.

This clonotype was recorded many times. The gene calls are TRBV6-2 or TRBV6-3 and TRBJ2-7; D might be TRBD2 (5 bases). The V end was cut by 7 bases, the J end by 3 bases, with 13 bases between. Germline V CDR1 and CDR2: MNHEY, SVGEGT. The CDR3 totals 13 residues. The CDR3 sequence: CASTTITSYEQYF. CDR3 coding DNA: TGTGCCAGCACCACCATTACTAGCTACGAGCAGTACTTC.

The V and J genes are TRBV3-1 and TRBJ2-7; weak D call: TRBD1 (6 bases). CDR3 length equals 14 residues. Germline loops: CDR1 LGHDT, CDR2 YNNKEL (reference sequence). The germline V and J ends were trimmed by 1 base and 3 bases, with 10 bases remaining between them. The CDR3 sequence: CASSQGTDVYEQYF. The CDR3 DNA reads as TGTGCCAGCAGCCAAGGGACAGATGTCTACGAGCAGTACTTC.